Sequencing of this T cell receptor (beta chain) was carried out in a study of Ad26.COV2.S vaccination and SARS-CoV-2 variants (dated by TCRdb to the early 2020s). Turning to the overall study: Donors in the vaccine arm were drawn from COV1001, a phase I-IIa trial of Ad26.COV2.S in healthy adults that was multicentre, randomized, double-blind and placebo-controlled. Ad26.COV2.S was administered intramuscularly at a dose of 5x10^10 or 1x10^11 viral particles, either as one shot or as two shots given 56 days apart. The TCR-sequenced set comprised approximately 32 samples: around 20 Ad26.COV2.S vaccine recipients, 5 placebo recipients and 8 SARS-CoV-2 convalescent individuals. TCRbeta repertoire sequencing served as the tool for gauging how specific and how broad the SARS-CoV-2-reactive T cell receptors were following Ad26.COV2.S vaccination. Participants in the trial were split at random into five groups of five each, receiving low-dose or high-dose Ad26.COV2.S once or twice, or else placebo on both occasions. Investigators did not know the trial group allocation while performing experiments and assessing outcomes.

The CDR3 covers 15 residues, taking in both the cysteine and the phenylalanine. Only CDR3 DNA remains: 45 bases, in frame from the first base. Sequences SQVTM (CDR1) and ANQGSEA (CDR2) are obtained from the germline V gene. Trimming leaves V shorter by 6 bases and J shorter by 2 bases, with the junction holding 9 bases beyond the gene matches. The treatment or condition label, as the study defines it: about 20 received Ad26.COV2.S at low or high dose, single or two shots; several received placebo; per-sample allocation not given. For vaccine and placebo recipients, the sequenced repertoires came from samples collected on day 63 after the first injection. Between 29 July and 7 August 2020, Cohort 1b enrolled approximately 26 adults aged 18-55 years at one site in Boston, USA. Ad26.COV2.S consisted of a replication-incompetent adenovirus type 26 vector by which a prefusion-stabilized SARS-CoV-2 spike protein from the original Wuhan strain was expressed.

TCRbeta CDR3 regions were sequenced with the immunoSEQ Assay. After extraction, genomic DNA underwent amplification by bias-controlled multiplex PCR, followed by high-throughput sequencing. In the authors' own workflow: To quantify the absolute abundance of every unique TCRbeta CDR3 region, sequences were collapsed and filtered. T cell fraction was estimated by normalizing TCRbeta template counts to usable DNA, which was measured by amplifying reference genes present in all nucleated cells. Repertoire TCRs were annotated as SARS-CoV-2-specific by exact matching of V gene, CDR3 amino acid sequence and J gene to a known reactive TCR set. The reference SARS-CoV-2 TCR set was derived from MIRA and filtered for enrichment in COVID-19-positive ImmuneCODE repertoires, a step that removed public or cross-reactive TCRs. Based on the MIRA antigens, annotated TCRs were further analysed at the level of specific ORF or position within ORF. Breadth was defined as the number of annotated unique rearrangements divided by the total number of unique productive rearrangements, and depth was defined as the summed frequency of the annotated unique rearrangements. Two-sided Wilcoxon rank-sum tests were used to compare TCR breadth between groups. The source is immuneACCESS, and TCRdb retained only in-frame sequences with V and J called. Part of the clones is not carried over; for the studies checked, unresolved V genes explain less than half of this, and the remainder is unexplained. The V and J calls and clone size were taken over from that table, and D and trimming were inferred from the DNA. The sample contains hundreds of thousands of clones, roughly nine tenths of them found a single time. The ten top clones hold nearly 1.5% of the sample.

About this clone: Its specific antigen is unknown. Base qualities are not at hand, and no much larger clone is one base apart.

What the research found in general, with its limitations: Vaccine and placebo recipients had similar non-spike TCR breadth, a finding consistent with the vaccine containing only spike. After vaccination, substantial breadth of spike-specific CD8+ and CD4+ T cell responses was reported. Compared with placebo recipients, Ad26.COV2.S recipients showed higher spike-specific TCR breadth (P = 0.0014). Comparing responses between vaccine doses or regimens was not something the study was powered to do. The authors noted that total T cell responses may have been underestimated by the TCR breadth and depth analyses.

This sequence uses TRBV29-1 and TRBJ2-3, with TRBD2 matching 9 junction bases. The receptor was derived from a person between 18 and 60 years old who received the Ad26.COV2.S COVID-19 vaccine or a placebo. The sample was peripheral blood, taken in a trial of Ad26.COV2.S vaccine versus placebo. The CDR3 here reads CSVRGGLAYTDTQYF. The base sequence is TGCAGCGTCAGAGGGGGACTAGCTTACACAGATACGCAGTATTTT.